These T cell receptor beta chains were read from a single sample in a study of blood T cell repertoires in COVID-19. Assay used: immunoSEQ multiplex PCR; TCRdb lists only in-frame clones, some missing. There are about 130,000 clones in the sample; approximately 84% occur only once, and around 16% lies in the top ten. Sequencing used peripheral blood. Receptors were obtained from a woman aged 50 to 65 who had recovered from COVID-19. CDR3s include the opening cysteine and the closing phenylalanine or tryptophan. A D gene is named only where the DNA matches it firmly. Where a row states a size, it is once, few, many or the class of an expanded clone; other rows omit it.

>TRBJ2-3|-|TRBD2|TRBV9
TGTGCCAGCAGCGTAGGATTGGCGGGAGGCCCCACAGATACGCAGTATTTT
CASSVGLAGGPTDTQYF
>TRBJ1-1|-|-|TRBV24-1
TGTGCCACTCTCACCCCAAACAGGTTGATGAACACTGAAGCTTTCTTT
CATLTPNRLMNTEAFF
>TRBJ1-3|-|TRBD1|TRBV2
TGTGCCAGCAGTAGGACAGGGGGCTCTGGAAACACCATATATTTT
CASSRTGGSGNTIYF
>TRBJ1-5|-|-|TRBV27
TGTGCCAGCAGTTTATGGTGGGCTAGCAATCAGCCCCAGCATTTT
CASSLWWASNQPQHF
>TRBJ2-1|-|-|TRBV19
TGTGCCAGTAGTTACGGGAGTAGCTATGAGCAGTTCTTC
CASSYGSSYEQFF
>TRBJ2-2|-|-|TRBV5-8
TGTGCCAGCAGCCAAAGTCGGACCGGGGAGCTGTTTTTT
CASSQSRTGELFF
>TRBJ2-7|-|-|TRBV11-2
TGTGCCAGCAGCGCAAGACAGAGCTGGGACTCCTACGAGCAGTACTTC
CASSARQSWDSYEQYF
>TRBJ1-5|-|TRBD1|TRBV6-5
TGTGCCAGCAAGGGGACAGGGATAAATCAGCCCCAGCATTTT
CASKGTGINQPQHF
>TRBJ2-7|-|-|TRBV18
TGTGCCAGCTCACCACCGGGGGGTGGGTACGAGCAGTACTTC
CASSPPGGGYEQYF
>TRBJ2-1|-|TRBD1|TRBV7-9
TGTGCCAGCAGCTCTACCTTCGACAGGGGGCGAGACCATGAGCAGTTCTTC
CASSSTFDRGRDHEQFF
>TRBJ2-3|once|-|TRBV29-1
TGCAGCGTTGAAGGTCCCAGTGATACGCAGTATTTT
CSVEGPSDTQYF
>TRBJ2-1|-|-|TRBV5-1
TGCGCCAGCAGCTTGCTCGGAGAACCAGAGCAGTTCTTC
CASSLLGEPEQFF
>TRBJ2-3|-|TRBD2|TRBV6-5
TGTGCCAGCCATATCGGGGGGGATACAGATACGCAGTATTTT
CASHIGGDTDTQYF
>TRBJ2-7|-|TRBD1|TRBV30
TGTGCCTGGAGTGAGCACAGGGGGTATTACGAGCAGTACTTC
CAWSEHRGYYEQYF
>TRBJ1-4|-|-|TRBV5-5
TGTGCCAGCAGCCGAGGGACACCAACTAATGAAAAACTGTTTTTT
CASSRGTPTNEKLFF
>TRBJ2-7|-|TRBD1|TRBV6-5
TGTGCCACCTACCTGGCGGGGACAGGGATCTACGAGCAGTACTTC
CATYLAGTGIYEQYF
>TRBJ1-4|-|-|TRBV5-1
TGCGCCAGCAGCCTGACAGGATCGAATGAAAAACTGTTTTTT
CASSLTGSNEKLFF
>TRBJ1-1|few|-|TRBV19
TGTGCCAGTAGTGATCCCAGGGTGGCGAACACTGAAGCTTTCTTT
CASSDPRVANTEAFF
>TRBJ2-2|-|-|TRBV5-1
TGCGCCAGCAGCTTGCGGGCAGGGGTCACCGGGGAGCTGTTTTTT
CASSLRAGVTGELFF
>TRBJ2-7|-|-|TRBV11-3
TGTGCCAGCAGCTTAGATGTTGGGCGGGTGAGCTCCTACGAGCAGTACTTC
CASSLDVGRVSSYEQYF